Here is one T cell receptor (beta chain) with its context. This sample is drawn from a study of cytomegalovirus exposure and HLA in healthy donors. Primers included in the PCR were 60 Vbeta and 13 Jbeta primers. The repertoire was sequenced with immunoSEQ multiplex PCR; TCRdb's copy has only in-frame clones and lacks some. The data contain 200,000 to 250,000 clones, more than 75% of them singletons. V was cut by 11 bases and J by 5 bases, with 15 bases left in between. Germline V gene sequence: CDR1 SNHLY, CDR2 FYNNEI. This CDR3 has 13 residues. V usage is TRBV2 and J usage is TRBJ1-4, with D possibly matching TRBD1 (5 bases). This TCR was sampled from a human donor in good health. Input material: PBMCs. This CDR3 reads CAGGGYKNEKLFF. In DNA form, the CDR3 reads TGTGCCGGGGGAGGTTACAAAAATGAAAAACTGTTTTTT.